The 7 T cell receptor beta chains given below trace back to one sample, sequenced in a study of T cells in Graves' hyperthyroidism and ophthalmopathy. Amplification yielded TCR beta CDR3 regions, with RNA transcripts as the source. Primed by the HTBI set, a first-round RT-PCR was run on the TCR CDR3. TCRdb re-called the multiplex PCR reads with MiXCR, one entry per CDR3 protein. The table has 750,000 to 950,000 distinct CDR3 sequences, more than 30% seen once. The sequencing input was blood. The receptors were sampled from a man in his late teens or twenties with Graves' hyperthyroidism.

The chain joins TRBV18 to TRBJ2-7, with D possibly called TRBD1 or TRBD2 (6 bases each). Trimming cost V 4 bases and J 6 bases, with 19 bases left between them. Germline CDR1 reads KGHSH; CDR2 reads LQKENI. The CDR3 covers 15 residues. The DNA for the CDR3 is TGTGCCAGCTCACGGGGGCTGACGGGGGAGATCGAGCAGTACTTC. It encodes CASSRGLTGEIEQYF.

This clonotype has more than one count but fewer than ten. The chain couples TRBV7-2 to TRBJ2-7, with 7 bases that match TRBD2. The V gene's germline CDR1 is SGHTA and CDR2 FQGNSA. The CDR3 length is 14 residues. The trim removed 5 bases at V and 5 bases at J, leaving 9 bases unmatched. The DNA of the CDR3 is TGTGCCAGCAGCCCCGAGCGGGGACGGAACGAGCAGTACTTC. Amino acid sequence: CASSPERGRNEQYF. Combining the CDR3 with reference TRBV7-2 and TRBJ2-7 gives the whole variable domain GAGVSQSPSNKVTEKGKDVELRCDPISGHTALYWYRQSLGQGLEFLIYFQGNSAPDKSGLPSDRFSAERTGGSVSTLTIQRTQQEDSAVYLCASSPERGRNEQYFGPGTRLTVT.

This clonotype has just a few counts. The rearrangement uses TRBV5-6 and TRBJ2-5; D is ambiguous. The germline V gene encodes CDR1 SGHDT and CDR2 YYEEEE. Trimming removed 0 bases at V and 2 bases at J, with 8 bases between. The CDR3 length is 14 residues. The CDR3 region is CASSLVTWQETQYF. The CDR3 nucleotides read TGTGCCAGCAGCTTGGTAACGTGGCAAGAGACCCAGTACTTC.

This chain links TRBV7-8 with TRBJ1-3; weak D call: TRBD1 (6 bases). The CDR3 loop spans 16 amino acids. V was shortened by 1 base and J by 2 bases, with 12 bases between the two germline ends. CDR1 and CDR2 from the germline V gene are SGHVS and FQNEAQ. CDR3 in DNA: TGTGCCAGCAGCTTAGACCTCTCAGGGGCTGGAAACACCATATATTTT. This sequence encodes CASSLDLSGAGNTIYF.

Details on this clonotype: Relative to the germline gene, one junction end is altered; a read error may explain this. The chain links TRBV7-3 to TRBJ2-5; 10 bases agree with TRBD2. Germline V lookup: CDR1 SGHTA, CDR2 FQGTGA. This CDR3 comprises 15 residues. CDR3 in DNA: TGCGCCAGCAGCCAGCTAGCGGGAGATGGAGGGACCCAGTACTTC. It encodes CASSQLAGDGGTQYF.

This clonotype appeared many times. J is TRBJ1-6 and V is TRBV7-9, with 7 nucleotides matching TRBD1. The CDR3 extends over 15 amino acids. Germline V gene data show CDR1 as SEHNR and CDR2 as FQNEAQ (reference sequence). J was trimmed by 8 bases and V by 5 bases; bases with no gene match: 9. Written as DNA, the CDR3 is TGTGCCAGCAGCGCCAGGGGGGGTATCGATTCACCCCTCCACTTT. Translated: CASSARGGIDSPLHF.

Comment on this clonotype: A much bigger clone sits one base away, suggesting this may be a read error. This CDR3 is missing its conserved last phenylalanine or tryptophan, likely due to a read error. The chain uses TRBV7-9 and TRBJ2-7; D not resolved. The CDR3 runs to 11 residues. Per the germline V gene, CDR1 is SEHNR and CDR2 is FQNEAQ (reference sequence). Deletions cut 4 bases from V and 5 bases from J, with 6 bases between. As DNA, the CDR3 is TGTGCCAGCAGCTATTTTAACGAGCAGTACTAC. It encodes CASSYFNEQYY.